This TCR beta chain was profiled in a study of Graves' ophthalmopathy and Graves' hyperthyroidism (dated by TCRdb to the late 2010s). About the investigation overall: Hyperthyroidism was considered stable if no progression to ophthalmopathy occurred within 18 months of follow-up. A discovery set of more than 90 patients (under 45 ophthalmopathy, 57 stable hyperthyroidism) was enrolled to explore V-J signatures distinguishing ophthalmopathy from hyperthyroidism. In total, some 130 blood samples were TCR-sequenced: 43 ophthalmopathy, 75 hyperthyroidism and approximately 17 hyperthyroidism-to-ophthalmopathy patients. Following sampling, methimazole starting at 30 mg daily was administered to hyperthyroidism patients, and high-dose intravenous methylprednisolone was administered to ophthalmopathy patients. The study used TCR beta repertoire signatures to distinguish Graves' ophthalmopathy from Graves' hyperthyroidism and to predict progression to ophthalmopathy. An independent validation cohort was composed of 18 hyperthyroidism patients and over 15 patients who later progressed from hyperthyroidism to ophthalmopathy. In over 5 hyperthyroidism patients, the T-cell repertoire of thyroid tissue was compared with the T-cell repertoire of blood. What the research found in general, with its limitations: In validation, the model predicted ophthalmopathy progression with nearly 71% sensitivity and approximately 72% specificity; around twelve predicted patients were CT-confirmed with GO in a median of 6.5 months. Ophthalmopathy was separated from stable hyperthyroidism by the 13-signature model with around 89% sensitivity and less than 82% specificity in cross-validation and with 80%/75% in the test set. Sample size was not statistically predetermined, and group allocation was not concealed from the investigators. Most expanded thyroid clonotypes with frequency above 0.001 were also detected in blood, suggesting blood repertoires may reflect the thyroid immune response.

This clonotype was counted at least ten times. Its recognized antigen is unknown. No base qualities exist here, and no much larger clone lies one base off it. The hyperthyroidism patients were 18 to 65 years old and newly diagnosed, with a disease duration of less than 2 months. Patients were excluded if they had other autoimmune diseases, uncontrolled infections, pregnancy or lactation. Diagnosis was based on clinical symptoms, serum thyroxine, TRAb, thyroid ultrasound and orbital computed tomography. Total RNA was extracted with Trizol reagent and quality-checked on an Agilent 2100 Bioanalyzer. V trim: 2 bases; J trim: 2 bases; unmatched bases: 1. There are 14 amino acids in the CDR3, from cysteine to phenylalanine inclusive. Only the CDR3 portion is preserved as DNA: 42 bases, with reading frame beginning at the first base. CDR1 is given as LNHNV and CDR2 as YYDKDF, both from the germline V gene (reference sequence).

For repertoire sequencing, TCR beta CDR3 regions were amplified from RNA transcripts. A first-round RT-PCR used HTBI primers with the Qiagen OneStep RT-PCR kit, followed by a second-round multiplex PCR, size selection and purification. Sequencing of the libraries was carried out on an Illumina HiSeq2000 in paired-end mode with 100 bp reads. In the paper's pipeline: SOAPnuke was used to process the reads, throwing out any read that had adapters, had uncalled bases, had a mean Phred below 15, or lacked an exact constant-primer or identifier match. COPE v1.2.5 was used to merge high-quality paired reads. Each unique nucleotide sequence was treated as a clonotype, and MiTCR v1.1 was used to align the clonotypes to the IMGT TRB V, D and J references. Only V-J combinations with frequency above 0.0001 were analysed, covering approximately 99% of repertoires. For each V-J combination, a TCR clonal expansion and chaos score was defined as F50 clonal expansion divided by the chaos observed in the TCRdist matrix. Welch's t-statistics and random forest were used to narrow the features down to around twelve V-J combinations, which were then fed into a naive Bayes classifier. Thyroid-blood repertoire similarity was quantified with the Morisita-Horn index. TCRdb ran its own pipeline on the public reads, namely fastp trimming at Q25 and MiXCR clone calling, and kept in-frame beta chains. Rows are unified per CDR3 protein, each entry keeping the most common DNA and genes. TCRdb, rather than the study authors, made the V and J calls. The table for this sample lists about 1.1 million distinct CDR3 sequences; roughly 35% of them were counted only once. Jointly, the top ten make up over 8.5% of the sample.

Sequenced material: peripheral blood or thyroid tissue (not recorded which). The receptor's source is an adult man with Graves' hyperthyroidism. In this chain, TRBV15 is recombined with TRBJ2-5, with 8 bases matching TRBD1. The nucleotides are TGTGCCACCAGCAGAAGGGACAGGCAAGAGACCCAGTACTTC. The encoded protein is CATSRRDRQETQYF.